What follows are 6 T cell receptor beta chains derived from one specimen sequenced in a study of T cells in localized non-small cell lung cancer. Libraries were prepared by immunoSEQ multiplex PCR; TCRdb keeps only in-frame clonotypes and omits some of them. The profile shows tens of thousands of clones, approximately 90% of them singletons. The sequences come from PBMCs, collected before any cancer treatment. The receptors were gathered from a man aged 35 to 69 with stage II squamous cell lung carcinoma.

The chain employs TRBV19 and TRBJ1-5; TRBD1 is a possible D gene (6 bases). CDR3 size: 14 residues. V lost 7 bases, J lost 3 bases, and 13 bases lay in between. Germline CDR1 LNHDA, CDR2 SQIVND (reference sequence). This CDR3 reads CASTAGQFNQPQHF. As DNA, the CDR3 is TGTGCCAGTACCGCCGGACAGTTCAATCAGCCCCAGCATTTT. The variable domain in full, with the rest retrieved from reference TRBV19 and TRBJ1-5, is DGGITQSPKYLFRKEGQNVTLSCEQNLNHDAMYWYRQDPGQGLRLIYYSQIVNDFQKGDIAEGYSVSREKKESFPLTVTSAQKNPTAFYLCASTAGQFNQPQHFGDGTRLSIL.

CDR3 amino acids: CASSQSIGQGDNEQFF. The DNA of the CDR3 is TGCGCCAGCAGCCAAAGTATTGGGCAGGGGGACAATGAGCAGTTCTTC. The gene calls are TRBV4-3 and TRBJ2-1; TRBD1 matches at 7 bases. With V trimmed by 2 bases and J by 5 bases, 9 bases remained unmatched. This CDR3 has 16 residues. Germline CDR1 LGHNA, CDR2 YSLEER.

V gene TRBV5-6 combines with J gene TRBJ1-2, with D possibly being TRBD1 (6 bases). V lost 4 bases, J lost 2 bases, and 9 bases lay in between. CDR1 and CDR2 (germline): SGHDT, YYEEEE. This CDR3 comprises 13 residues. The CDR3 DNA sequence: TGTGCCAGCAGCCCTCAGGGGAACTATGGCTACACCTTC. Its protein is CASSPQGNYGYTF. Full variable domain (missing parts from reference TRBV5-6 and TRBJ1-2): DAGVTQSPTHLIKTRGQQVTLRCSPKSGHDTVSWYQQALGQGPQFIFQYYEEEERQRGNFPDRFSGHQFPNYSSELNVNALLLGDSALYLCASSPQGNYGYTFGSGTRLTVV.

The rearrangement uses TRBV5-8 and TRBJ1-2; D is perhaps TRBD1 (6 bases). The V end lost 6 bases, the J end lost 3 bases, and 18 bases lay between the germline ends. The V gene's germline CDR1 is SGHTS and CDR2 YDEGEE. This CDR3 comprises 15 residues. The CDR3, as DNA: TGTGCCAGCAACCTACAGGGATGGGTCTACTATGGCTACACCTTC. Translating it yields CASNLQGWVYYGYTF.

This clone was counted a few times. The gene calls are TRBV6-1 and TRBJ2-3; D remains unclear. The V gene's germline CDR1 is MNHNS and CDR2 SASEGT. With 6 bases removed from V and 0 bases from J, the gap between germline ends came to 10 bases. The CDR3 spans 14 residues. The CDR3 region is CASRTHSSTDTQYF. The CDR3 DNA follows: TGTGCCAGCAGGACTCACTCTAGCACAGATACGCAGTATTTT.

This clone was seen once. Relative to the germline gene, one junction end is altered; a read error may explain this. V gene TRBV19 combines with J gene TRBJ1-2; the match to TRBD1 covers 10 bases. Germline lookup yields CDR1 LNHDA and CDR2 SQIVND (reference sequence). This CDR3 has 14 amino acids. The chain's CDR3 is CASSPRPGTGESLF. The CDR3 DNA reads as TGTGCCAGTAGTCCGCGTCCCGGGACAGGGGAAAGTCTCTTC.